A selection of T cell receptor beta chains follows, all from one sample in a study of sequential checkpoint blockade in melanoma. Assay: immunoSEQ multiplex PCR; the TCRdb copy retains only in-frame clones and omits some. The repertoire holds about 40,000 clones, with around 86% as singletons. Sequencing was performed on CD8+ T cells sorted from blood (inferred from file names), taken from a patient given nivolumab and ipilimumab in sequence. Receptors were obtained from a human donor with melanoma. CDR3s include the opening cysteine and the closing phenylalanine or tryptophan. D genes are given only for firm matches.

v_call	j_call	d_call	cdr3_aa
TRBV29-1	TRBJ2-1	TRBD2	CSPAGLAGGSSHNEQFF
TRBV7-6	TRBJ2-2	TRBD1	CASSLPRTGKNTGELFF
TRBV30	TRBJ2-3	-	CAWSSVGEPRDTQYF
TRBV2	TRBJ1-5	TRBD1	CASRDGQGAQPQHF
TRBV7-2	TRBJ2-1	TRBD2	CASSLAVAGSYNEQFF
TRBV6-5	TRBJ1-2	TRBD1	CASTRQGSPMGYTF
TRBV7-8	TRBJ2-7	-	CASSLLGGTGDEQYF
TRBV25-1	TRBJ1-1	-	CASSDRGNEAFF
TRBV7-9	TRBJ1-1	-	CASSPSTGTEAFF
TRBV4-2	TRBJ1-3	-	CASSQDWGDFGNTIYF
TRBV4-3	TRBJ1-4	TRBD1	CASSQDPDRGAEKLFF
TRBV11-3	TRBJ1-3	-	CASSLDPWTVSGNTIYF
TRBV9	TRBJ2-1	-	CASSGRTAGGNEQFF
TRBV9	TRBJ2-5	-	CASSVNPDSRGTQYF
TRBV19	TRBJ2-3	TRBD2	CASSLLGLGLAGDTQYF
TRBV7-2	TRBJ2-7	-	CASSLGRVSYEQYF
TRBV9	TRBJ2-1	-	CASSGERTSSYNEQFF
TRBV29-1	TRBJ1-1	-	CSVESPGWDTEAFF
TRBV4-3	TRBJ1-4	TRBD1	CASSHQDRRDEKLFF
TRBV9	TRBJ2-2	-	CASRRGNTGELFF
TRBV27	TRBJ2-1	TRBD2	CASSLQSSGTHNEQFF
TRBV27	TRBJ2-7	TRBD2	CASSPGLAGAYEQYF
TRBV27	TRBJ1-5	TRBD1	CASSAGQVFSGNQPQHF
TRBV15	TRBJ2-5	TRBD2	CATSREAGGAETQYF
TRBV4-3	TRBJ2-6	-	CASSEQGTGANVLTF
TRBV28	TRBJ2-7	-	CASSPRAGTDSYEQYF
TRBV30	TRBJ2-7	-	CAWSVGAFSYEQYF
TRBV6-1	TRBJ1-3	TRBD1	CASRGQGGRNTIYF
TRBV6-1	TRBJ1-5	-	CASSERERVGDQPQHF
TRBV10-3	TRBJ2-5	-	CATNAVGGETQYF
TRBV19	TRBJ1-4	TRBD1	CASSIMTGTNEKLFF
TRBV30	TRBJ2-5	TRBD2	CAWSFTGGPETQYF
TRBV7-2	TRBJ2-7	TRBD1	CASSLGTGFEQYF
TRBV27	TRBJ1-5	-	CASSIRGIGNQPQHF
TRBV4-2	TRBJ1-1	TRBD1	CASSQALTQGDTEAFF
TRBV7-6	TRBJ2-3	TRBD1	CASSVDRVGDTQYF
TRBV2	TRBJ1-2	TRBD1	CASSRTGDRYGYTF
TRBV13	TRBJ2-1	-	CASSSAVTYNEQFF
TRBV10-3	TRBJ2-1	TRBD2	CAISEEGLPFF
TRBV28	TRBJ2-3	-	CASSFLSGTDTQYF
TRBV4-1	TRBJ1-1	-	CASSQDLGGAYTEAFF
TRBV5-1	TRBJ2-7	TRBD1	CASSLTKTGGNRYEQYF
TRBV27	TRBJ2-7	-	CASSWGTEFEQYF
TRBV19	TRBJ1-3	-	CASGTGSGNTIYF
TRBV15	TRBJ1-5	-	CATSIKGRGTQPQHF
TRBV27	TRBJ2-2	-	CASSFIANTGELFF
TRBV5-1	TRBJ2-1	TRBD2	CASAHSMLAGDNEQFF
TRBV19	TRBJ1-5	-	CASSITGNQPQHF
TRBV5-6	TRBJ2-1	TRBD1	CASSLVRGSYNEQFF
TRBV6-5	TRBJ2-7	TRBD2	CASSYSGGFLYEQYF
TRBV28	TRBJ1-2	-	CASSLAANYGYTF
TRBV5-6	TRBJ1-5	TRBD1	CASSRGTGFNQPQHF